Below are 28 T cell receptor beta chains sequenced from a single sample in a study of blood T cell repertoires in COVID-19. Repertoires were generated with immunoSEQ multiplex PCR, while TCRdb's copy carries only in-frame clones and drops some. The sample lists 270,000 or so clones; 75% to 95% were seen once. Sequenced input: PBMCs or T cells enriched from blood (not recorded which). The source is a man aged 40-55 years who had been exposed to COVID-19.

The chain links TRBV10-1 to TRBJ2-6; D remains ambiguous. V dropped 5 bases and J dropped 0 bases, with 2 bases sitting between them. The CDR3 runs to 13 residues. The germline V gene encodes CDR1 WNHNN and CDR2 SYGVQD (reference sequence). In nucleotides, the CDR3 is TGCGCCAGCAGTCGCTCTGGGGCCAACGTCCTGACTTTC. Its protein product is CASSRSGANVLTF.

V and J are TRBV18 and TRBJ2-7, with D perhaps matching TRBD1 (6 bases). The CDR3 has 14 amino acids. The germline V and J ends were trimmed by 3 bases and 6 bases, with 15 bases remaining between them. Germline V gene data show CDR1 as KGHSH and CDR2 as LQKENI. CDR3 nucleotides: TGTGCCAGCTCACCCGTCGGGACAATCGCCGAGCAGTACTTC. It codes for CASSPVGTIAEQYF.

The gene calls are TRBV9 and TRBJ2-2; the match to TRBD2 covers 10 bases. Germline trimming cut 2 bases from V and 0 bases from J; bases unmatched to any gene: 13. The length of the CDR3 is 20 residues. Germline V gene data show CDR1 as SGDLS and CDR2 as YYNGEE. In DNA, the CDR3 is TGTGCCAGCAGCGTGGCCAGAGGACTAGCGGCAACCGCGAACACCGGGGAGCTGTTTTTT. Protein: CASSVARGLAATANTGELFF.

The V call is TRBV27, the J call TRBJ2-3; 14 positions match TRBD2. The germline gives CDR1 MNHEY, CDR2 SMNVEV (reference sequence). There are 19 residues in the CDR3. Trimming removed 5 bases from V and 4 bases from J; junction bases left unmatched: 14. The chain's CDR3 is CASSEPFYGTSGRADTQYF. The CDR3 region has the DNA TGTGCCAGCAGTGAGCCATTCTACGGGACTAGCGGGAGAGCAGATACGCAGTATTTT.

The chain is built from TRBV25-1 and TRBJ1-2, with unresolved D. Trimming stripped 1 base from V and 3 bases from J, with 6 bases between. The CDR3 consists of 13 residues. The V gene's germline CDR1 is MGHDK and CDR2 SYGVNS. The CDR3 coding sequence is TGTGCCAGCAGTGAATCCGGGGACTATGGCTACACCTTC. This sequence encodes CASSESGDYGYTF.

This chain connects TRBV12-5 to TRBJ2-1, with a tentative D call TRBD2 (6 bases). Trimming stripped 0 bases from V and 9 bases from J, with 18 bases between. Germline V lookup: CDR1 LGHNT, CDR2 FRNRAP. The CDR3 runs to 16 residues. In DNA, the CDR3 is TGTGCTAGTGGTTTGGTGCTGGGGCGGGATAGGGTTGAGCAGTTCTTC. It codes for CASGLVLGRDRVEQFF.

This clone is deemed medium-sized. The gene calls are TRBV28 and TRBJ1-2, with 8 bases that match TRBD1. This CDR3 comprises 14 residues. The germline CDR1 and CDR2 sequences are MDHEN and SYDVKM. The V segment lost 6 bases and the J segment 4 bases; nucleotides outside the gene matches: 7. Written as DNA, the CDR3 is TGTGCCAGCAGCTCCAGGACAGGGAGCTATGGCTACACCTTC. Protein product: CASSSRTGSYGYTF.

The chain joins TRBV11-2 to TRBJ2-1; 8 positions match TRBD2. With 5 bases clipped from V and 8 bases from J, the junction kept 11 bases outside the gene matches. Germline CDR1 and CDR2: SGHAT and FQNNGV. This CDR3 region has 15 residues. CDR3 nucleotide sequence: TGTGCCAGCAGCCCCTCCAGGACTAGCAGAGATGAGCAGTTCTTC. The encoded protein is CASSPSRTSRDEQFF.

The CDR3 loop is CASSFRVTYEQYF. The CDR3 nucleotides read TGTGCCAGCAGCTTCAGGGTAACCTACGAGCAGTACTTC. This chain uses TRBV11-3 with TRBJ2-7, with a weak D call TRBD1 (5 bases). The CDR3 loop spans 13 amino acids. From germline, CDR1 is SGHNT and CDR2 YENEEA. The V end lost 3 bases, the J end lost 2 bases, and 8 bases lay between the germline ends.

The CDR3 protein is CASSWRQGADNEQFF. DNA of the CDR3: TGCGCCAGCAGCTGGAGACAGGGGGCAGACAATGAGCAGTTCTTC. The genes are TRBV5-1 and TRBJ2-1, with 10 bases lining up with TRBD1. The CDR3 runs to 15 residues. J gave up 5 bases and V 3 bases, and 5 bases lay outside the gene matches. In germline, CDR1 is SGHRS, CDR2 YFSETQ.

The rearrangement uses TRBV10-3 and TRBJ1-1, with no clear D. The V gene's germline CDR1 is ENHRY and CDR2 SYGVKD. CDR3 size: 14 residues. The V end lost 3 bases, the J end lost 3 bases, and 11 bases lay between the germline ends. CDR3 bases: TGTGCCATCAGTGATGACGAGGGCCACACTGAAGCTTTCTTT. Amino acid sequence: CAISDDEGHTEAFF.

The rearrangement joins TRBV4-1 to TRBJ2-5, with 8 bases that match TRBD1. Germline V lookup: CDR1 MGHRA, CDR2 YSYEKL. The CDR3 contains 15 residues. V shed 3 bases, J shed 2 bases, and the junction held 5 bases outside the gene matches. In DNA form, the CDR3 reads TGCGCCAGCAGCCATGGACAGGGTGGACAAGAGACCCAGTACTTC. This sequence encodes CASSHGQGGQETQYF.

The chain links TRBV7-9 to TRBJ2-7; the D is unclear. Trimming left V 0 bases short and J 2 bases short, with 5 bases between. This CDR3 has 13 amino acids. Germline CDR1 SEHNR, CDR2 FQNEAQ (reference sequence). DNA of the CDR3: TGTGCCAGCAGCTTAGCTCCGGCCTACGAGCAGTACTTC. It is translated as CASSLAPAYEQYF. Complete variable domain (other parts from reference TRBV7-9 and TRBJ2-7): DTGVSQNPRHKITKRGQNVTFRCDPISEHNRLYWYRQTLGQGPEFLTYFQNEAQLEKSRLLSDRFSAERPKGSFSTLEIQRTEQGDSAMYLCASSLAPAYEQYFGPGTRLTVT.

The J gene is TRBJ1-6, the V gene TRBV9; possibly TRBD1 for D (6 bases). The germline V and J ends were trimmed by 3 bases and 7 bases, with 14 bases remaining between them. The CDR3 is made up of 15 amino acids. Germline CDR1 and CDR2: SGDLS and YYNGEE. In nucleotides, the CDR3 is TGTGCCAGCAGCGGGCCGGGACAAACCAATTCACCCCTCCACTTT. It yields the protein CASSGPGQTNSPLHF.

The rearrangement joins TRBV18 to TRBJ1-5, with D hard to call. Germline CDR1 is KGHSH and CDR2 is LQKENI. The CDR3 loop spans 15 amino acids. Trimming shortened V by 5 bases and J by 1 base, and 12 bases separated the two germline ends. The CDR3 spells CASSSTFGSNQPQHF. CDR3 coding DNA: TGTGCCAGCTCATCAACATTCGGGAGCAATCAGCCCCAGCATTTT.

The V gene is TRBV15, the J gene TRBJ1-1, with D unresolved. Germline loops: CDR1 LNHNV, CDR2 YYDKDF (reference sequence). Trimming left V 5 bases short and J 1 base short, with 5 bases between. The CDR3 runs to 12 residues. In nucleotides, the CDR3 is TGTGCCACCAGCTCCGGGAACACTGAAGCTTTCTTT. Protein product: CATSSGNTEAFF.

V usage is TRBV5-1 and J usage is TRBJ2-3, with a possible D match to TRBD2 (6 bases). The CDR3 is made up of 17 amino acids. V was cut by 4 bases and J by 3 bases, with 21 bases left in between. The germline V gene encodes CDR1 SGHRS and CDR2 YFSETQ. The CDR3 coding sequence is TGCGCCAGCAGCCTAAAGGACTACCACCTGTCAACAGATACGCAGTATTTT. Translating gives CASSLKDYHLSTDTQYF. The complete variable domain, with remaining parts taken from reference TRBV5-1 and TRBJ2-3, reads KAGVTQTPRYLIKTRGQQVTLSCSPISGHRSVSWYQQTPGQGLQFLFEYFSETQRNKGNFPGRFSGRQFSNSRSEMNVSTLELGDSALYLCASSLKDYHLSTDTQYFGPGTRLTVL.

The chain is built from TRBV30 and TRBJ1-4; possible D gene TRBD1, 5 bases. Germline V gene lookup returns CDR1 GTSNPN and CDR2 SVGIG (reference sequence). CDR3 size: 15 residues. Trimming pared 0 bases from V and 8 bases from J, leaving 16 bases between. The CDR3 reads CAWSVRGARGEKLFF. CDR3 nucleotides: TGTGCCTGGAGTGTACGTGGGGCAAGGGGAGAAAAACTGTTTTTT.

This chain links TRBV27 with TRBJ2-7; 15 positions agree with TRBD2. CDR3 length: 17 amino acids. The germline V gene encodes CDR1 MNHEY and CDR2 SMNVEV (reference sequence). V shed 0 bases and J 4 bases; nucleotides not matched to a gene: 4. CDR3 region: CASSLSGLAGGGYEQYF. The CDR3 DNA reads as TGTGCCAGCAGTTTATCGGGACTAGCGGGAGGAGGATACGAGCAGTACTTC.

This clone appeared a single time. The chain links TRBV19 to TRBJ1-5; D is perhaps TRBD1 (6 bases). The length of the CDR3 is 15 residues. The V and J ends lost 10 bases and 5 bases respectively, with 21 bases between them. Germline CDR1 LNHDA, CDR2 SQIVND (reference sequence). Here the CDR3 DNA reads TGTGCCACCTTACCAAAACAGGGCCCGCATCAGCCCCAGCATTTT. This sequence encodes CATLPKQGPHQPQHF. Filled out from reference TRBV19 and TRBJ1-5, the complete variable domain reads DGGITQSPKYLFRKEGQNVTLSCEQNLNHDAMYWYRQDPGQGLRLIYYSQIVNDFQKGDIAEGYSVSREKKESFPLTVTSAQKNPTAFYLCATLPKQGPHQPQHFGDGTRLSIL.

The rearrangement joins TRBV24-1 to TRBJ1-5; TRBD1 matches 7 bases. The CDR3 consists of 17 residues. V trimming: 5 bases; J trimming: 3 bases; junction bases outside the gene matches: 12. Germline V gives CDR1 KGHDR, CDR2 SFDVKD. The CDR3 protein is CATSVGTGTEYNQPQHF. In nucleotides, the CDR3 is TGTGCCACCAGTGTCGGGACCGGGACAGAATACAATCAGCCCCAGCATTTT.

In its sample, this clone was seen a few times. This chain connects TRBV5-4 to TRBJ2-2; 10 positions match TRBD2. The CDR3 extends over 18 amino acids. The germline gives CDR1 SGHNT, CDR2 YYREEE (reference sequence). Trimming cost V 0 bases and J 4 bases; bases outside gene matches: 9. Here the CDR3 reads CASSLAWASGSVTGELFF. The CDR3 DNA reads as TGTGCCAGCAGCTTGGCCTGGGCTAGCGGGAGTGTCACCGGGGAGCTGTTTTTT.

The CDR3 coding sequence is TGTGCCAGCTCACCCGAGAACGGGAAGGTGGGCGAGCAGTACTTC. It encodes CASSPENGKVGEQYF. J is TRBJ2-7 and V is TRBV18; D may be TRBD2 (5 bases). This CDR3 spans 15 amino acids. Germline V gives CDR1 KGHSH, CDR2 LQKENI. V was pared by 3 bases and J by 6 bases, with 18 bases between.

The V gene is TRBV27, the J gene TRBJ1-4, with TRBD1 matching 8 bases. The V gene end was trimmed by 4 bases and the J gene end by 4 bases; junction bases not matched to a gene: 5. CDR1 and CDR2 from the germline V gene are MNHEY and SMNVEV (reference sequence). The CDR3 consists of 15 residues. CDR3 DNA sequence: TGTGCCAGCAGTTCAAGGACAGGGTATAATGAAAAACTGTTTTTT. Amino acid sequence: CASSSRTGYNEKLFF.

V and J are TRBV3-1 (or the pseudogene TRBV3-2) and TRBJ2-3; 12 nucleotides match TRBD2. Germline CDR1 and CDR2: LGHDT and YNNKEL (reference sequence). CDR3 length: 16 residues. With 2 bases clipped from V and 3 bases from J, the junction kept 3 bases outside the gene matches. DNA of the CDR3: TGTGCCAGCAGCCAATCTAGCGGGAGGGGAACAGATACGCAGTATTTT. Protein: CASSQSSGRGTDTQYF.

CDR3 amino acids: CASSQEAPHEQYF. The CDR3 nucleotides are TGTGCCAGCAGCCAAGAGGCCCCCCACGAGCAGTACTTC. The rearrangement links TRBV3-1 (or the pseudogene TRBV3-2) to TRBJ2-7, with D unclear. Germline-derived CDR1 and CDR2 are LGHDT and YNNKEL (reference sequence). This CDR3 comprises 13 residues. Trimming shortened V by 0 bases and J by 5 bases, and 8 bases separated the two germline ends.

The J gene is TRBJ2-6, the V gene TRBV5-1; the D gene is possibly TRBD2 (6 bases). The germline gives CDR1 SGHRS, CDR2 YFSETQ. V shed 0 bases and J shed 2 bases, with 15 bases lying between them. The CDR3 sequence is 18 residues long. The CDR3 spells CASSLGTGSTTGANVLTF. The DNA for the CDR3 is TGCGCCAGCAGCTTGGGCACCGGGAGCACGACTGGGGCCAACGTCCTGACTTTC. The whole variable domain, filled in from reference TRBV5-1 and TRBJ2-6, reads KAGVTQTPRYLIKTRGQQVTLSCSPISGHRSVSWYQQTPGQGLQFLFEYFSETQRNKGNFPGRFSGRQFSNSRSEMNVSTLELGDSALYLCASSLGTGSTTGANVLTFGAGSRLTVL.

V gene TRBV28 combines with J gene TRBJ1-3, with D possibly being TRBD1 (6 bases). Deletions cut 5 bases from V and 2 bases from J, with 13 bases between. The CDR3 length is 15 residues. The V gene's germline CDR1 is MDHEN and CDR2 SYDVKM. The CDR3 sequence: CASSLAGTPGNTIYF. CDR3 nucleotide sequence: TGTGCCAGCAGTCTCGCCGGGACACCTGGAAACACCATATATTTT.